This entry features one T cell receptor (beta chain) sequence. Its antigen is currently not known. Base qualities are missing; no much larger clone stands one base away. Library prep was done by PCR. Instrument on record: Illumina HiSeq 2500. To normalize quantification of the TCRbeta repertoire, the TCR libraries were built with molecular barcoding that relied on unique molecular identifiers. TCRdb passed the public sequencing reads through fastp at Q25 and MiXCR, retaining productive beta sequences. Each entry is one CDR3 protein sequence, shown with its most common DNA and genes. The table for this sample lists around 450,000 distinct CDR3 sequences; approximately 42% of them were counted only once. The top ten hold approximately 25% of the sample. The data derive from a study of T-cell reconstitution after alpha-beta-depleted transplantation in children (dated by TCRdb to about 2016). About the full investigation: T-cell immune reconstitution after TCRalphabeta/CD19-depleted allogeneic hematopoietic cell transplantation in children was quantitatively tracked in the study by means of TCR repertoire profiling.

Results and caveats for the whole study, not just this receptor: The apparently early alphabetaT-cell count recovery about two months after transplant was reportedly dependent on only several hundred rapidly expanded clones derived from non-depleted graft cells. Over the following months the frequencies of hyperexpanded clones went down, and after one year T-cell counts and TCRbeta diversity were mostly credited to newly produced T cells. In some patients, high TCRbeta diversity at day 60 was attributed to recipient T cells and intrathymic progenitors that had survived conditioning.

The treatment or condition label, read with the paper, signifies: allogeneic hematopoietic cell transplantation with graft depleted of TCRalphabeta T cells and CD19 B cells. Transplant recipients were children who received TCRalphabeta/CD19-depleted allogeneic hematopoietic cell grafts. Reading from cysteine to phenylalanine, the CDR3 counts 16 amino acids. Solely the CDR3 DNA is kept, with 48 bases framed from the first base. Here V drops 5 bases and J drops 8 bases, and the junction holds 14 bases not matched to any gene. Reading the germline V gene (reference sequence) gives CDR1 MNHEY and CDR2 SMNVEV.

The chain was built from TRBV27 and TRBJ2-1; 8 bases in the junction line up with TRBD2. The TCR comes from a girl between 2 and 10 years old with aplastic anemia, due to receive a stem cell transplant. The sample consisted of PBMCs, taken before TCRalphabeta/CD19-depleted stem cell transplant. The CDR3 region: CASSNKTSAARDEQFF. The DNA reads as follows: TGTGCCAGCAGTAACAAGACTAGCGCCGCCCGGGATGAGCAGTTCTTC.